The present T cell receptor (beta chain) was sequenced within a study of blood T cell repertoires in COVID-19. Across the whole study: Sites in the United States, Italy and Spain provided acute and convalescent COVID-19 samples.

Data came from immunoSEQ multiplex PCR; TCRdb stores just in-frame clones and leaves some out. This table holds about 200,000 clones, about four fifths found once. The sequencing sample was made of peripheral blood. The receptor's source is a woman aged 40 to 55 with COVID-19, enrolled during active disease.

CDR3: CASSSGLAGGLGDTQYF. The DNA of the CDR3 is TGTGCCAGCAGTTCTGGACTAGCGGGGGGGCTAGGTGATACGCAGTATTTT. This chain joins TRBV27 and TRBJ2-3; 15 positions match TRBD2. V gave up 4 bases and J gave up 6 bases; unmatched junction bases: 8. Germline CDR1 and CDR2: MNHEY and SMNVEV (reference sequence). The CDR3 contains 17 residues.